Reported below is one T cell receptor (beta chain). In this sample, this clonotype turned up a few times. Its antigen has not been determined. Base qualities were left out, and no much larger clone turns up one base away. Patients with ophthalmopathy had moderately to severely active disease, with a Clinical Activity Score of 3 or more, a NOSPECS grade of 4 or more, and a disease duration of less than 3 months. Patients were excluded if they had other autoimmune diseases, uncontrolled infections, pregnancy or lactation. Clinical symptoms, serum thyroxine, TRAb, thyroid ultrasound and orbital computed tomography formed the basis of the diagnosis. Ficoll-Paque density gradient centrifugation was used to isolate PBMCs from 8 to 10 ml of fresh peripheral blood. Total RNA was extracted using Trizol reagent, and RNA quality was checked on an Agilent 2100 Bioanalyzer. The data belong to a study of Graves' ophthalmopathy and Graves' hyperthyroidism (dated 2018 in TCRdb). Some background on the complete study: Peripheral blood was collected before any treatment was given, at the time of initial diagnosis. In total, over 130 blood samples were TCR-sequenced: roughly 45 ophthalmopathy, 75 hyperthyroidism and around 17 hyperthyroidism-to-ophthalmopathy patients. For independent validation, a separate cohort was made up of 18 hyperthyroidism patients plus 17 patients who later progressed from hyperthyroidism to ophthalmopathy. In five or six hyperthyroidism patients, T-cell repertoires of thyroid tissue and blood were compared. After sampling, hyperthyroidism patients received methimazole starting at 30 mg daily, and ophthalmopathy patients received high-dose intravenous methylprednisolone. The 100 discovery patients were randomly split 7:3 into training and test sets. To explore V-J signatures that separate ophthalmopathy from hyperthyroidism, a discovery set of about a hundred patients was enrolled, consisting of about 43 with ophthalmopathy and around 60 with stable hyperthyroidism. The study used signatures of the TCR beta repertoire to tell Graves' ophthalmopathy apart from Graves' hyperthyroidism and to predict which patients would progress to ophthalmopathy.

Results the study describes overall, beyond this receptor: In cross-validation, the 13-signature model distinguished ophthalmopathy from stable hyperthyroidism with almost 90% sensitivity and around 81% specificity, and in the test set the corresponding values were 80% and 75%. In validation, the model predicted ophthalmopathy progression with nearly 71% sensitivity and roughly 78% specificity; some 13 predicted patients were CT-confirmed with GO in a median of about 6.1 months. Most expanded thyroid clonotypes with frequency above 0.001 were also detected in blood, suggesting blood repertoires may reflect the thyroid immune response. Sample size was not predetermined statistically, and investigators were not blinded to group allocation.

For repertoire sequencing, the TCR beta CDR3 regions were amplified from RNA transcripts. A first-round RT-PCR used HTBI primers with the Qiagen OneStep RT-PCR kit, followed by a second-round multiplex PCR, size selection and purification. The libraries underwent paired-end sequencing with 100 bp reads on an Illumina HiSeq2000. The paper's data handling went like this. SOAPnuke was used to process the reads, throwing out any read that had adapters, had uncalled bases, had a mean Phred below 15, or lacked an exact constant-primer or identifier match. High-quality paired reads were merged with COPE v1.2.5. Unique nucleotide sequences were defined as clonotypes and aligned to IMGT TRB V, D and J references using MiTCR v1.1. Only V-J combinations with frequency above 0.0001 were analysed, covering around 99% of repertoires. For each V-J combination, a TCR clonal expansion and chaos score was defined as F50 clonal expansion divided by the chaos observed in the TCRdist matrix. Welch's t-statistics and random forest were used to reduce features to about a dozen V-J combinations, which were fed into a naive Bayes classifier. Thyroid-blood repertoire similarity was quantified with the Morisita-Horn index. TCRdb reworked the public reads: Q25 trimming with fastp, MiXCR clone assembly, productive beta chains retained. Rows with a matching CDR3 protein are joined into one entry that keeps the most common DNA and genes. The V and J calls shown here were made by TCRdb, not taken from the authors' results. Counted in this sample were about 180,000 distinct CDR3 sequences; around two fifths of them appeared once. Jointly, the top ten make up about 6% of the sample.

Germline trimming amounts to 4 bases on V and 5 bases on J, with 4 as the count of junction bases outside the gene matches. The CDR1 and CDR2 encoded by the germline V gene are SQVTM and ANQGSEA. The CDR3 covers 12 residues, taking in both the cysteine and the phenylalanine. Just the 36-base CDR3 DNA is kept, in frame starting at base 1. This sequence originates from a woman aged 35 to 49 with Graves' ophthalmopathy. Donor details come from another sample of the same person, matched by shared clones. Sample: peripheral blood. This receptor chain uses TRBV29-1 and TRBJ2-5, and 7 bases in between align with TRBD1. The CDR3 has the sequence CSVVVRGETQYF. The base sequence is TGCAGCGTTGTGGTCAGGGGGGAGACCCAGTACTTC.